This T cell receptor (beta chain) was captured in a study of blood T cell repertoires in COVID-19. The table came from immunoSEQ multiplex PCR; TCRdb's copy has only in-frame clones and leaves some out. The sample has 140,000 or so clones; more than 60% are singletons. The CDR3 length is 15 residues. V lost 3 bases to trimming and J lost 5 bases; unmatched junction nucleotides: 7. The V gene's germline CDR1 is ENHRY and CDR2 SYGVKD. The TCR originated in an older woman with acute or convalescent COVID-19. Input material: peripheral blood. The rearrangement joins TRBV10-3 to TRBJ2-1; 7 nucleotides line up with TRBD2. CDR3 sequence: CAISDGGRGDNEQFF. CDR3 DNA: TGTGCCATCAGTGATGGCGGGAGAGGCGACAATGAGCAGTTCTTC.